A single sample is the source of the 32 T cell receptor beta chains below, sequenced in a study of vaccination and CD4 T cells after COVID-19. The Oncomine TCR Beta short-read assay was applied to DNA of cultured CD4+ T cells. TCRdb reprocessed the PCR reads with MiXCR, giving one entry per CDR3 protein. The table lists 13,000 or so distinct CDR3 sequences, approximately 60% of them singletons. No antigen is known for these receptors. Sample treatment: approximately nine-day PBMC culture with coronavirus spike peptide pools or control peptides (ViraFEST assay). Sequencing was performed on CD4+ T cells from blood, cultured in vitro. The receptors derive from a human donor who had recovered from COVID-19.

The chain links TRBV7-9 to TRBJ2-5; 10 nucleotides line up with TRBD2. Trimming removed 5 bases from V and 2 bases from J; junction bases left unmatched: 11. Germline V gene lookup returns CDR1 SEHNR and CDR2 FQNEAQ (reference sequence). This CDR3 region has 17 residues. CDR3 bases: TGTGCCAGCAGCCCGCGGACACTAGCGGGGATACAAGAGACCCAGTACTTC. Translation: CASSPRTLAGIQETQYF.

This clonotype was seen only a few times. The V call is TRBV14, the J call TRBJ2-5, with D possibly called TRBD1 or TRBD2 (5 bases each). The germline V and J ends were trimmed by 4 bases and 1 base, with 13 bases remaining between them. Germline values: CDR1 SGHDN, CDR2 FVKESK. This CDR3 has 15 amino acids. Here the CDR3 DNA reads TGTGCCAGCAGCCTAGGTCGGGACGGCCAAGAGACCCAGTACTTC. Its protein product is CASSLGRDGQETQYF.

V gene TRBV7-9 combines with J gene TRBJ1-1, with D possibly matching TRBD1 (6 bases). Per the germline V gene, CDR1 is SEHNR and CDR2 is FQNEAQ (reference sequence). CDR3 size: 14 residues. Trimming stripped 5 bases from V and 4 bases from J, with 14 bases between. The CDR3 bases are TGTGCCAGCAGCCTCGGACAGACCCGCACTGAAGCTTTCTTT. Translated: CASSLGQTRTEAFF.

V gene TRBV19 combines with J gene TRBJ1-1; possible D gene TRBD1, 6 bases. The CDR3 runs 16 residues. Between the trimmed V and J ends, which lost 0 bases and 4 bases, there was a span of 15 bases. In germline, CDR1 is LNHDA, CDR2 SQIVND (reference sequence). CDR3 DNA: TGTGCCAGTAGTATAGACCCCAGGGGACTTTTCACTGAAGCTTTCTTT. It codes for CASSIDPRGLFTEAFF.

The chain carries TRBV27 and TRBJ2-5; 7 bases fit TRBD2. This CDR3 has 14 residues. Per germline, CDR1 MNHEY and CDR2 SMNVEV (reference sequence). V dropped 9 bases and J dropped 5; count of bases not matched to a gene: 12. Here the CDR3 reads CASSTRLASETQYF. Written as DNA, the CDR3 is TGTGCCAGTTCAACCAGACTAGCTTCGGAGACCCAGTACTTC.

This clonotype was recorded once. This CDR3 reads CSALGGNTQYF. CDR3 bases: TGCAGTGCTTTGGGAGGGAATACGCAGTATTTT. The rearrangement links TRBV20-1 to TRBJ2-3; 7 nucleotides align to TRBD2. The trim removed 5 bases at V and 7 bases at J, leaving 3 bases unmatched. CDR3 length: 11 amino acids. Germline loops: CDR1 DFQATT, CDR2 SNEGSKA (reference sequence).

CDR3 in amino acids: CASSLVRDRAYEQYF. In DNA form, the CDR3 reads TGCGCCAGCAGCTTGGTCCGGGACAGAGCCTACGAGCAGTACTTC. This chain joins TRBV5-1 and TRBJ2-7; TRBD1 matches at 7 bases. The germline CDR1 and CDR2 sequences are SGHRS and YFSETQ. The V gene end was trimmed by 0 bases and the J gene end by 2 bases; junction bases not matched to a gene: 5. The length of the CDR3 is 15 residues.

The rearrangement uses TRBV6-5 and TRBJ2-7; 9 positions match TRBD1. The trim removed 1 base at V and 3 bases at J, leaving 7 bases unmatched. The CDR3 is made up of 16 amino acids. CDR1 is MNHEY and CDR2 is SVGAGI in the germline V gene. The CDR3 is CASSYYPGTGLYEQYF. CDR3 bases: TGTGCCAGCAGTTACTATCCCGGGACAGGGCTCTACGAGCAGTACTTC.

The chain joins TRBV5-4 to TRBJ2-7; 10 nucleotides agree with TRBD1. V lost 0 bases and J lost 2; bases outside the gene matches: 2. The CDR3 runs 15 residues. Germline CDR1 SGHNT, CDR2 YYREEE (reference sequence). CDR3 sequence reads: CASSLGGQGTYEQYF. CDR3 bases: TGTGCCAGCAGCTTGGGGGGACAGGGGACCTACGAGCAGTACTTC. Looking up the rest from reference TRBV5-4 and TRBJ2-7 gives the full variable domain: ETGVTQSPTHLIKTRGQQVTLRCSSQSGHNTVSWYQQALGQGPQFIFQYYREEENGRGNFPPRFSGLQFPNYSSELNVNALELDDSALYLCASSLGGQGTYEQYFGPGTRLTVT.

The gene calls are TRBV6-5 and TRBJ1-5; D unclear. Deletions cut 2 bases from V and 2 bases from J, with 7 bases between. The CDR3 length is 14 residues. Germline CDR1 and CDR2: MNHEY and SVGAGI. The CDR3 sequence: CASSYGGGNQPQHF. The DNA for the CDR3 is TGTGCCAGCAGTTACGGCGGCGGCAATCAGCCCCAGCATTTT.

This chain links TRBV10-3 with TRBJ2-1; 9 nucleotides agree with TRBD2. The CDR3 is made up of 17 amino acids. Per the germline V gene, CDR1 is ENHRY and CDR2 is SYGVKD. After removal of 4 bases from V and 6 bases from J, the junction contained 13 bases not matched to a gene. The chain's CDR3 is CAISGRGTAGGSNEQFF. CDR3 nucleotides: TGTGCCATCAGTGGCAGAGGTACAGCGGGGGGCAGCAATGAGCAGTTCTTC.

The chain joins TRBV4-3 to TRBJ1-5; 7 nucleotides line up with TRBD1. Trimming took 4 bases from V and 7 from J; bases not matched to a gene: 7. The CDR3 is made up of 14 amino acids. CDR1 is LGHNA and CDR2 is YSLEER in the germline V gene. The CDR3 coding sequence is TGCGCCAGCAGCCGAGACAGGGACGAACAGCCCCAGCATTTT. Protein sequence: CASSRDRDEQPQHF.

The genes are TRBV6-1 and TRBJ2-1; 9 bases agree with TRBD1. V was clipped by 6 bases and J by 3 bases; unmatched bases: 9. The CDR3 sequence is 16 residues long. CDR1 is MNHNS, CDR2 SASEGT, per germline. CDR3 amino acids: CASSRPGQGGYNEQFF. For the CDR3, the DNA is TGTGCCAGCAGCCGCCCGGGACAGGGCGGCTACAATGAGCAGTTCTTC.

This clonotype was observed a few times. The chain is built from TRBV11-3 and TRBJ1-1; D not resolved. Per the germline V gene, CDR1 is SGHNT and CDR2 is YENEEA. V was cut by 6 bases and J by 9 bases, with 17 bases left in between. This CDR3 has 13 amino acids. In DNA form, the CDR3 reads TGTGCCAGCAGTTTTCAACAGACTCTAAAAGCTTTCTTT. This codes for CASSFQQTLKAFF.

The CDR3: CASSSPDSNQPQHF. The DNA for the CDR3 is TGTGCCAGCAGCTCACCGGACAGCAATCAGCCCCAGCATTTT. This chain connects TRBV7-2 to TRBJ1-5; D uncertain. CDR1 and CDR2 (germline): SGHTA, FQGNSA. V was cut by 4 bases and J by 1 base, with 8 bases left in between. This CDR3 has 14 amino acids.

The chain is built from TRBV7-9 and TRBJ2-5, with 11 nucleotides matching TRBD1. Germline CDR1 and CDR2: SEHNR and FQNEAQ (reference sequence). The CDR3 loop spans 15 amino acids. The V and J ends lost 5 bases and 5 bases, in that order; junction bases with no gene match: 7. The CDR3 here is CASSSWTGGLETQYF. CDR3 coding DNA: TGTGCCAGCAGCAGCTGGACAGGGGGCCTCGAGACCCAGTACTTC.

V and J are TRBV30 and TRBJ2-7, with D perhaps matching TRBD2 (6 bases). CDR3 length: 11 residues. Trimming pared 8 bases from V and 3 bases from J, leaving 11 bases between. From germline, CDR1 is GTSNPN and CDR2 SVGIG (reference sequence). CDR3: CAGDSNYEQYF. The CDR3 nucleotides read TGTGCCGGGGACTCCAACTACGAGCAGTACTTC.

A single count supports this clonotype. In DNA form, the CDR3 reads TGTGCCAGCAGCTTAGACGCCGGACTATGGAATGAGCAGTTCTTC. Translation gives CASSLDAGLWNEQFF. V usage is TRBV11-3 and J usage is TRBJ2-1; possibly TRBD2 for D (6 bases). Germline CDR1 and CDR2: SGHNT and YENEEA. The CDR3 has 15 residues. V was cut by 0 bases and J by 7 bases, with 13 bases left in between.

V usage is TRBV20-1 and J usage is TRBJ2-7; D might be TRBD1 (5 bases). The V gene lost 1 base and the J gene lost 1 base, with 11 bases spanning the gap. The CDR3 has 14 residues. Germline loops: CDR1 DFQATT, CDR2 SNEGSKA (reference sequence). CDR3 sequence (DNA): TGCAGTGCTAGAGGAAGGCACAGGTCCTACGAGCAGTACTTC. It is translated as CSARGRHRSYEQYF.

The CDR3 DNA reads TGTGCCAGCAGTCGACAGGGGTACCAGCCCCAGCATTTT. It encodes CASSRQGYQPQHF. This chain joins TRBV2 and TRBJ1-5; 8 nucleotides match TRBD1. The CDR3 is 13 residues long. V was clipped by 5 bases and J by 7 bases; unmatched bases: 4. Germline CDR1 is SNHLY and CDR2 is FYNNEI.

The J gene is TRBJ1-4, the V gene TRBV27; 7 nucleotides align to TRBD1. Germline V gene lookup returns CDR1 MNHEY and CDR2 SMNVEV (reference sequence). The CDR3 extends over 15 amino acids. Trimming removed 2 bases from V and 5 bases from J; junction bases left unmatched: 5. Here the CDR3 DNA reads TGTGCCAGCAGTTTAGCCGCGACAGGGAATGAAAAACTGTTTTTT. Protein sequence: CASSLAATGNEKLFF.

J is TRBJ1-3 and V is TRBV6-1; D may be TRBD1 (6 bases). The CDR3 length is 14 residues. The V gene lost 8 bases and the J gene lost 0 bases, with 11 bases spanning the gap. CDR1 and CDR2 (germline): MNHNS, SASEGT. CDR3 bases: TGTGCCAGCCTAGACAGGACCTCTGGAAACACCATATATTTT. Amino acid sequence: CASLDRTSGNTIYF.

The chain uses TRBV21-1 and TRBJ2-7; TRBD1, as called in the table, went unchecked against the DNA. TRBV21-1 is a documented pseudogene. The CDR3 totals 14 residues. The CDR3 is CASSKGQGHREQYF. The CDR3 coding sequence is TGTGCCAGCAGCAAAGGACAGGGCCATAGGGAGCAGTACTTC.

V and J are TRBV5-1 and TRBJ1-1; D unclear. CDR3 length: 13 amino acids. V lost 0 bases to trimming and J lost 4 bases, with 7 bases between them. Germline V gene sequence: CDR1 SGHRS, CDR2 YFSETQ. The CDR3 loop reads CASSLAIGTEAFF. As DNA, the CDR3 is TGCGCCAGCAGCTTGGCCATAGGCACTGAAGCTTTCTTT.

The chain combines TRBV7-2 with TRBJ2-7; 9 nucleotides line up with TRBD1. V dropped 0 bases and J dropped 7; count of bases not matched to a gene: 4. This CDR3 spans 14 amino acids. Germline V CDR1 and CDR2: SGHTA, FQGNSA. The DNA of the CDR3 is TGTGCCAGCAGCTTAGCTTACAGGGGGCAGGAGCAGTACTTC. Its translation: CASSLAYRGQEQYF. Drawing the rest from reference TRBV7-2 and TRBJ2-7, the complete variable domain is GAGVSQSPSNKVTEKGKDVELRCDPISGHTALYWYRQSLGQGLEFLIYFQGNSAPDKSGLPSDRFSAERTGGSVSTLTIQRTQQEDSAVYLCASSLAYRGQEQYFGPGTRLTVT.

In DNA form, the CDR3 reads TGTGCCAGCAGGGATAGGACCGAACACACCGGGGAGCTGTTTTTT. Translated, it gives CASRDRTEHTGELFF. The chain couples TRBV5-4 to TRBJ2-2; D unclear. Between the trimmed V and J ends, which lost 5 bases and 3 bases, there was a span of 14 bases. The CDR3 sequence is 15 residues long. Germline V lookup: CDR1 SGHNT, CDR2 YYREEE (reference sequence). Combining the CDR3 with reference TRBV5-4 and TRBJ2-2 gives the whole variable domain ETGVTQSPTHLIKTRGQQVTLRCSSQSGHNTVSWYQQALGQGPQFIFQYYREEENGRGNFPPRFSGLQFPNYSSELNVNALELDDSALYLCASRDRTEHTGELFFGEGSRLTVL.

This chain connects TRBV6-2 or TRBV6-3 to TRBJ2-1; 7 bases match TRBD1. The CDR3 covers 14 residues. CDR1 is MNHEY, CDR2 SVGEGT, per germline. The V gene end was trimmed by 7 bases and the J gene end by 3 bases; junction bases not matched to a gene: 6. CDR3 protein: CASTLRGRYNEQFF. In DNA, the CDR3 is TGTGCCAGCACCCTGAGGGGGCGCTACAATGAGCAGTTCTTC.

This clonotype came up a few times. The gene calls are TRBV27 and TRBJ2-5, with 9 nucleotides matching TRBD2. The CDR3 runs 13 residues. Per germline, CDR1 MNHEY and CDR2 SMNVEV (reference sequence). Trimming cost V 6 bases and J 4 bases; bases outside gene matches: 3. CDR3 in DNA: TGTGCCAGCAGATTTAGCGGGGGAGAGACCCAGTACTTC. This gives the protein CASRFSGGETQYF.

This clonotype showed up just a few times. The J gene is TRBJ1-2, the V gene TRBV24-1, with 10 bases aligning to TRBD1. Germline V gene data show CDR1 as KGHDR and CDR2 as SFDVKD. Germline trimming cut 3 bases from V and 7 bases from J; bases unmatched to any gene: 4. The CDR3 totals 14 residues. This chain's CDR3 is CATSDVGQGFGYTF. The CDR3 DNA is TGTGCCACCAGTGATGTGGGACAGGGGTTTGGCTACACCTTC.

This clonotype showed up just once. The rearrangement joins TRBV4-2 to TRBJ1-5; D is uncertain. CDR3 length: 15 residues. Per the germline V gene, CDR1 is LGHNA and CDR2 is YNFKEQ. V was pared by 0 bases and J by 0 bases, with 6 bases between. CDR3 sequence (DNA): TGTGCCAGCAGCCAAGATCGAGCTAGCAATCAGCCCCAGCATTTT. This sequence encodes CASSQDRASNQPQHF.

The sample holds a few counts of this clonotype. This CDR3 is CATQRGGYNEQFF. Written as DNA, the CDR3 is TGTGCCACCCAGCGGGGGGGGTACAATGAGCAGTTCTTC. The V and J genes are TRBV15 and TRBJ2-1; 10 positions match TRBD2. The CDR3 is made up of 13 amino acids. The ends lost 8 bases at V and 4 bases at J; junction bases unmatched: 2. Germline CDR1 and CDR2: LNHNV and YYDKDF (reference sequence).

The chain has TRBV14 and TRBJ1-6; D possibly corresponds to TRBD1 (6 bases). This CDR3 has 15 residues. Germline CDR1 SGHDN, CDR2 FVKESK. Trimming pared 4 bases from V and 7 bases from J, leaving 14 bases between. The CDR3 reads CASSPWAGENSPLHF. The CDR3 DNA sequence: TGTGCCAGCAGCCCCTGGGCAGGGGAAAATTCACCCCTCCACTTT. Full variable domain (rest looked up from reference TRBV14 and TRBJ1-6): EAGVTQFPSHSVIEKGQTVTLRCDPISGHDNLYWYRRVMGKEIKFLLHFVKESKQDESGMPNNRFLAERTGGTYSTLKVQPAELEDSGVYFCASSPWAGENSPLHFGNGTRLTVT.